These T cell receptor beta chains were read from a single sample in a study of human T cells and chemical hapten exposure. Each CDR3 protein is one row after TCRdb ran MiXCR on the RACE reads. This table has under 200,000 distinct CDR3 sequences, roughly 14% appearing once. Sequences were derived from whole blood, sampled in connection with sensitization to the hapten diphenylcyclopropenone (DPC). These receptors all stem from a woman in her 30s with alopecia areata. Some clones in this sample may be carry-over from other donors' samples. CDR3s include the opening cysteine and the closing phenylalanine or tryptophan. The D gene is left open where the match is weak. Clone size is given for some rows only: seen once, a few or many times, or a class if the clone is expanded.

cdr3_nt	cdr3_aa	v_call	j_call	d_call	clone_size
TGTGCCAGCAGTTACCGGCTAGTCGTGACCCAGTACTTC	CASSYRLVVTQYF	TRBV6-2/TRBV6-3	TRBJ2-5	-	few
TGTGCCATCAGTGGAGGGACAGGGGGCACCGGGGAGCTGTTTTTT	CAISGGTGGTGELFF	TRBV10-3	TRBJ2-2	TRBD1	many
TGTGCCAGCTCACCAGAGACAGGGTGGAGGGAAAAACTGTTTTTT	CASSPETGWREKLFF	TRBV18	TRBJ1-4	TRBD1	many
TGCGCCAGCAGCTACAACACAGATACGCAGTATTTT	CASSYNTDTQYF	TRBV5-1	TRBJ2-3	-	few
TGTGCCAGCTCACCGGTTAGCGGGAGGGCAGCCTACGAGCAGTACTTC	CASSPVSGRAAYEQYF	TRBV18	TRBJ2-7	TRBD2	few
TGCGCCAGCAGCCCCCAACCCTCTGGGGCCAACGTCCTGACTTTC	CASSPQPSGANVLTF	TRBV5-1	TRBJ2-6	-	-
TGTGCCAGCAGGCCGACCGGGAGGGTCTACAATGAGCAGTTCTTC	CASRPTGRVYNEQFF	TRBV28	TRBJ2-1	TRBD2	few
TGTGCCAGCAGCCCCATATTAACCGGGGGTCAGCCCCAGCATTTT	CASSPILTGGQPQHF	TRBV7-2	TRBJ1-5	-	few
TGCAGCGTTGGAAGAGGGCCGGATCAGCCCCAGCATTTT	CSVGRGPDQPQHF	TRBV29-1	TRBJ1-5	-	few
TGCGCCAGCAGCCCCAGCGGGCCCCTCAATGAGCAGTTCTTC	CASSPSGPLNEQFF	TRBV10-2	TRBJ2-1	-	-
TGTGCCAGCAGTTATTCTCCGGAGTCGGGCTACAATGAGCAGTTCTTC	CASSYSPESGYNEQFF	TRBV6-2/TRBV6-3	TRBJ2-1	-	-
TGTGCCAGCAGTGAATATAGGTCGGGGACCCCGGGAGATACGCAGTATTTT	CASSEYRSGTPGDTQYF	TRBV25-1	TRBJ2-3	-	-
TGCAGCGTTGTTGGACAGACCAACACCGGGGAGCTGTTTTTT	CSVVGQTNTGELFF	TRBV29-1	TRBJ2-2	-	-
TGTGCCAGCTCCACCCAGGGGGCGAACTATGGCTACACCTTC	CASSTQGANYGYTF	TRBV2	TRBJ1-2	TRBD1	once
TGTGCCAGCTCACCAGGACAGCGGACTAACTATGGCTACACCTTC	CASSPGQRTNYGYTF	TRBV18	TRBJ1-2	-	-
TGTGCCAGCAGTCCCCCCACCTACAATGAGCAGTTCTTC	CASSPPTYNEQFF	TRBV28	TRBJ2-1	-	-
TGTGCCAGCAGCGGTATGGGCGGGACTAGCCTTTTTCACGAGCAGTACTTC	CASSGMGGTSLFHEQYF	TRBV5-4	TRBJ2-7	TRBD2	few
TGTGCCAGCAGTTTAAGCGCAACTAATGAAAAACTGTTTTTT	CASSLSATNEKLFF	TRBV12-3/TRBV12-4	TRBJ1-4	-	few
TGTGCCAGCAGTGCACGGACAGGGGAGAGATTGGTCTATGGCTACACCTTC	CASSARTGERLVYGYTF	TRBV27	TRBJ1-2	TRBD1	-
TGTGCCAGCAGCGGGCCGGGACAGGGGGCTACTAATGAAAAACTGTTTTTT	CASSGPGQGATNEKLFF	TRBV11-3	TRBJ1-4	TRBD1	-
TGTGCCAGCAGCCAAGAAGGTCGCCGGGGAAATTCACCCCTCCACTTT	CASSQEGRRGNSPLHF	TRBV3-1	TRBJ1-6	-	many
TGTGCCTGGAGTTCCCCTGGGCCTACCTACAATGAGCAGTTCTTC	CAWSSPGPTYNEQFF	TRBV30	TRBJ2-1	-	-
TGCAGCGCCGAGACAGGGGCCTCCTACAATGAGCAGTTCTTC	CSAETGASYNEQFF	TRBV29-1	TRBJ2-1	TRBD1	many
TGTGCCAGCGGACAAGTCCTAAAAGCCGGGGAGCTGTTTTTT	CASGQVLKAGELFF	TRBV12-3/TRBV12-4	TRBJ2-2	-	few